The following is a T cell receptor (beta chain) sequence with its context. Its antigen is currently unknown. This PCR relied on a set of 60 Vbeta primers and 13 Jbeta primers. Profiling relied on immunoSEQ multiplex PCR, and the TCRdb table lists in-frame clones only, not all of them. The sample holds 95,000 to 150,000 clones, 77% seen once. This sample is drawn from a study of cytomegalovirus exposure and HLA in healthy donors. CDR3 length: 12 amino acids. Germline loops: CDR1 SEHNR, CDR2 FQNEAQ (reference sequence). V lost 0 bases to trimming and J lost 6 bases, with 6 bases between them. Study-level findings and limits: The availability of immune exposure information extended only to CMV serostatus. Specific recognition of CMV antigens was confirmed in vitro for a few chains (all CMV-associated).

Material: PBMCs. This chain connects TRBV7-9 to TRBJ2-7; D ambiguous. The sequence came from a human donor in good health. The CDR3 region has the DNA TGTGCCAGCAGCTTAGCGTGGCTCGAGCAGTACTTC. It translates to CASSLAWLEQYF.